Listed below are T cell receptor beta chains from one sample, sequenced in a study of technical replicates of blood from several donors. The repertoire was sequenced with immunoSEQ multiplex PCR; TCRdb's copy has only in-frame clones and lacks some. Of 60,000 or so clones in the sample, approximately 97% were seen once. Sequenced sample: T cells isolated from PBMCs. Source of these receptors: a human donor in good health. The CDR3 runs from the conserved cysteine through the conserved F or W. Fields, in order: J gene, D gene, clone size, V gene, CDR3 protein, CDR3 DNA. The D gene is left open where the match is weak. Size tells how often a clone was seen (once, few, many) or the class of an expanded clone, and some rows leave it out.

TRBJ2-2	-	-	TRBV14	CASSYTGELFF	TGTGCCAGCTCGTACACCGGGGAGCTGTTTTTT
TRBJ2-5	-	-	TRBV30	CAWSQTAGKETQYF	TGTGCCTGGAGCCAGACTGCGGGAAAAGAGACCCAGTACTTC
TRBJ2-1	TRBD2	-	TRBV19	CASSSQLAGVANEQFF	TGTGCCAGTAGCTCTCAACTAGCGGGAGTTGCCAATGAGCAGTTCTTC
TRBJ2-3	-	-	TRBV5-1	CASAARDHQTDTQYF	TGCGCCAGCGCGGCTCGGGATCACCAAACAGATACGCAGTATTTT
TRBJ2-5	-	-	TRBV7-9	CASSLGSGGETQYF	TGTGCCAGCAGCTTAGGTTCGGGTGGAGAGACCCAGTACTTC
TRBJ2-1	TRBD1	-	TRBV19	CASSIGTGGFNEQFF	TGTGCCAGTAGTATCGGGACAGGGGGCTTCAATGAGCAGTTCTTC
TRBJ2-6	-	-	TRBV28	CASKGLTGSLGANVLTF	TGTGCCAGCAAGGGACTTACGGGATCTCTGGGGGCCAACGTCCTGACTTTC
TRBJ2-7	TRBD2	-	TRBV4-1	CASSQGAGGHEQYF	TGCGCCAGCAGCCAAGGGGCGGGAGGACACGAGCAGTACTTC
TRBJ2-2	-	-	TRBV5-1	CASSLASTGELFF	TGCGCCAGCAGCTTGGCCTCCACCGGGGAGCTGTTTTTT
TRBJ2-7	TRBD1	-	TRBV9	CASSPRQGSYEQYF	TGTGCCAGCAGCCCCCGACAGGGATCCTACGAGCAGTACTTC
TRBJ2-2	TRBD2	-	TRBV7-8	CASSPASGRTTGELFF	TGTGCCAGCAGCCCCGCGAGCGGGAGGACCACCGGGGAGCTGTTTTTT
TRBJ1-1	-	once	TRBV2	CASSVDSRTEAFF	TGTGCCAGCAGTGTGGACAGTCGTACTGAAGCTTTCTTT
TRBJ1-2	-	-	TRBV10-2	CASRNGDIANYGYTF	TGCGCCAGCAGAAACGGGGACATAGCTAACTATGGCTACACCTTC
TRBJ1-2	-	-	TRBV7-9	CASSSLGGWPSRGYTF	TGTGCCAGCAGCTCGCTGGGTGGATGGCCCTCGAGGGGCTACACCTTC
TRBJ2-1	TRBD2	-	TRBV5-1	CASSLEGGNEQFF	TGCGCCAGCAGCTTGGAGGGAGGGAATGAGCAGTTCTTC
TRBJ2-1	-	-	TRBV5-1	CASSLAVVAVYNEQFF	TGCGCCAGCAGCTTGGCCGTAGTAGCGGTCTACAATGAGCAGTTCTTC
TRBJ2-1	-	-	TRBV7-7	CASSLGTTGTNEQFF	TGTGCTAGCAGCTTAGGAACTACAGGCACCAATGAGCAGTTCTTC
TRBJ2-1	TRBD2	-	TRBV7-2	CASSLVTAGGPGEQFF	TGTGCCAGCAGCTTAGTAACAGCGGGAGGGCCAGGTGAGCAGTTCTTC
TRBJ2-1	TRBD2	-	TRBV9	CASGSAGGAYNEQFF	TGTGCCAGCGGATCAGCGGGAGGCGCCTACAATGAGCAGTTCTTC
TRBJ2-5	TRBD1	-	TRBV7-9	CASSFRTGPAETQYF	TGTGCCAGCAGCTTCAGGACAGGGCCCGCAGAGACCCAGTACTTC
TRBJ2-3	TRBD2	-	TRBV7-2	CASSGRAGSTDTQYF	TGTGCCAGCAGCGGAAGAGCGGGAAGCACAGATACGCAGTATTTT
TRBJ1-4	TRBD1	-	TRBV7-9	CASSPKTGYGKLFF	TGTGCCAGCAGCCCAAAGACAGGGTACGGAAAACTGTTTTTT
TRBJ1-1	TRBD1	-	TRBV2	CASAEGANTEAFF	TGTGCCAGCGCCGAGGGGGCGAACACTGAAGCTTTCTTT
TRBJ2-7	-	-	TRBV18	CASSQITGGPEQYF	TGTGCCAGCTCACAAATAACCGGGGGACCCGAGCAGTACTTC
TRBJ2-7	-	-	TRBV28	CASSLAGDYEQYF	TGTGCCAGCAGTTTAGCAGGGGACTACGAGCAGTACTTC
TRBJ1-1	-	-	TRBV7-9	CASSPEDGAAFF	TGTGCCAGCAGCCCGGAGGACGGAGCAGCTTTCTTT
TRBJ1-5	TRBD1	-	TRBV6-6	CASSGQGGQPQHF	TGTGCCAGCAGTGGACAGGGCGGTCAGCCCCAGCATTTT
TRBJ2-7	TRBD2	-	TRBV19	CASSPGLAGYEQYF	TGTGCCAGTAGTCCGGGACTAGCTGGCTACGAGCAGTACTTC
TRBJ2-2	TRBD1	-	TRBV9	CASSVGGGHGELFF	TGTGCCAGCAGCGTAGGAGGGGGCCACGGGGAGCTGTTTTTT
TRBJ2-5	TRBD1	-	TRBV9	CASSADRDQETQYF	TGTGCCAGCAGCGCCGACAGGGACCAAGAGACCCAGTACTTC
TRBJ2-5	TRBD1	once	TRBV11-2	CASSFGQGWQETQYF	TGTGCCAGCAGTTTTGGACAGGGTTGGCAAGAGACCCAGTACTTC
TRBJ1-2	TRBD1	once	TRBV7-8	CASSFSPGQTYGYTF	TGTGCCAGCAGCTTCAGCCCGGGACAGACCTATGGCTACACCTTC
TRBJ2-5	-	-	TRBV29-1	CSVAPRREETQYF	TGCAGCGTTGCCCCCCGTCGAGAAGAGACCCAGTACTTC
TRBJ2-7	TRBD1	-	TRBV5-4	CASSSGGQGIWEQYF	TGTGCCAGCAGCTCGGGGGGACAGGGAATTTGGGAGCAGTACTTC
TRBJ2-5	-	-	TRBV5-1	CASSLFWEAEETQYF	TGCGCCAGCAGCTTGTTCTGGGAGGCCGAAGAGACCCAGTACTTC
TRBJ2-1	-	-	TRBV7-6	CASSSRRRSNEQFF	TGTGCCAGCAGCTCCCGGCGGAGATCCAATGAGCAGTTCTTC
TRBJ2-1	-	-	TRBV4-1	CASSQTLSSYNEQFF	TGCGCCAGCAGCCAGACTCTGAGCTCCTACAATGAGCAGTTCTTC
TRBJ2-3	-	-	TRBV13	CASSLKIEVSTDTQYF	TGTGCCAGCAGCTTAAAAATTGAGGTTAGCACAGATACGCAGTATTTT
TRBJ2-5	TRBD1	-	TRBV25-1	CASSDRDRVGLETQYF	TGTGCCAGCAGTGATCGGGACAGGGTGGGGCTGGAGACCCAGTACTTC
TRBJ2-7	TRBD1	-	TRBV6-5	CATSPTGTGYHEQYF	TGTGCCACCTCACCGACCGGGACAGGGTACCACGAGCAGTACTTC
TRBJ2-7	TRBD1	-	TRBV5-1	CASGAGGGEQYF	TGCGCCTCCGGGGCAGGGGGTGGCGAGCAGTACTTC
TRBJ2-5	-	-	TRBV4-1	CASSQPSVEETQYF	TGCGCCAGCAGCCAACCTTCGGTTGAGGAGACCCAGTACTTC
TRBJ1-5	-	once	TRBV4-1	CASSRTAKSNQPQHF	TGCGCCAGCAGCCGGACAGCCAAGAGCAATCAGCCCCAGCATTTT
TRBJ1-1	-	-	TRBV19	CASSGLMNTEAFF	TGTGCCAGTTCAGGGTTGATGAACACTGAAGCTTTCTTT
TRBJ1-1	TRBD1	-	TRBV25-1	CASSILTGVEAFF	TGTGCCAGCAGTATCTTGACAGGGGTTGAAGCTTTCTTT
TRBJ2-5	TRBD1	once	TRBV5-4	CASSGQGDLVNQETQYF	TGTGCCAGCAGCGGGCAGGGGGACCTAGTTAACCAAGAGACCCAGTACTTC
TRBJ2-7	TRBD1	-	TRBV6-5	CASSYRDRAYEQYF	TGTGCCAGCAGTTACAGGGACAGGGCTTACGAGCAGTACTTC
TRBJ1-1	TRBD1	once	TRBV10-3	CAISELGQGNEAFF	TGTGCCATCAGTGAGTTGGGACAGGGGAATGAAGCTTTCTTT
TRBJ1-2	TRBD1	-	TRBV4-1	CASSQRDRFNYGYTF	TGCGCCAGCAGCCAGCGGGACAGATTTAACTATGGCTACACCTTC
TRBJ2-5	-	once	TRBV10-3	CAISVAGHETQYF	TGTGCCATCAGTGTAGCAGGGCACGAGACCCAGTACTTC
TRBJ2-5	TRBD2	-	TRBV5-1	CASSIDSGNSETQYF	TGCGCCAGCAGCATAGATAGCGGGAACTCAGAGACCCAGTACTTC
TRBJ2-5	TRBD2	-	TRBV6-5	CASRRRGVVEETQYF	TGTGCCAGCAGGCGTCGGGGGGTGGTTGAAGAGACCCAGTACTTC
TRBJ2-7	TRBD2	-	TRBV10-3	CAISGGRGDDEQYF	TGTGCCATCAGTGGGGGTCGGGGGGACGACGAGCAGTACTTC
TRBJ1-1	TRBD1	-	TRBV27	CASTKDRGNTEAFF	TGTGCCAGCACTAAGGACAGGGGGAACACTGAAGCTTTCTTT
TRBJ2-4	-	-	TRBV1	CTSSHLEGVRELAKNIQYF	TGCACCAGCAGCCACCTAGAGGGGGTACGGGAACTAGCCAAAAACATTCAGTACTTC
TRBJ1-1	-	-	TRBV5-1	CASSLEEGPTEAFF	TGCGCCAGCAGCTTGGAGGAGGGTCCCACTGAAGCTTTCTTT
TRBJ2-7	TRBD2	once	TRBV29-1	CSVRTSDSYEQYF	TGCAGCGTCCGGACTAGCGACTCCTACGAGCAGTACTTC
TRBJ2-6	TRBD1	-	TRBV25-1	CASTRKGAAGANVLTF	TGTGCCAGCACGAGAAAGGGGGCTGCGGGGGCCAACGTCCTGACTTTC
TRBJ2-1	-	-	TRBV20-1	CSRTLGDEQFF	TGCAGCCGGACCTTGGGAGATGAGCAGTTCTTC
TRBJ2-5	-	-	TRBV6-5	CASSWLANTQETQYF	TGTGCCAGCAGTTGGCTAGCCAATACTCAAGAGACCCAGTACTTC